This note documents a single TCR beta chain sequence. Deletions cut 4 bases from V and 6 bases from J, with 10 bases between. The CDR3 runs 13 residues. The authors prepared the TCRbeta library with unique molecular identifiers. In TCRdb, the PCR reads were re-called with MiXCR into one record per CDR3 protein. The sample consists of almost 400,000 distinct CDR3 sequences, roughly 20% of them appearing once. These data belong to a study of T-cell reconstitution after alpha-beta-depleted transplantation in children. The chain couples TRBV12-3 or TRBV12-4 to TRBJ2-1; maybe TRBD2 (6 bases). This TCR derives from a human donor who donated a stem cell graft to a child with acute myeloid leukemia. The sample here was PBMCs from the stem cell graft donor, taken from the stem cell graft. The CDR3 DNA is TGTGCCAGCAGTTCCCAAGCGGGCAATGAGCAGTTCTTC. Its protein product is CASSSQAGNEQFF.